This TCR beta chain appears in the sequencing data of a study of T cells in localized non-small cell lung cancer. This CDR3 is built from 17 residues. V was pared by 4 bases and J by 5 bases, with 25 bases between. CDR1 is SGHRS, CDR2 YFSETQ, per germline. Produced via immunoSEQ multiplex PCR; TCRdb's table is partial and in-frame only. The sample carries approximately 41,000 clones, roughly 90% recorded once. With regard to this clone: Its cognate antigen is unknown.

Findings and caveats of the study: Appearances in adjacent lung were noted for a median about 60 of the top 100 tumor clones. The highest T cell clonality was in uninvolved adjacent lung, above tumor.

The TCR originated in a male donor at least 60 years old with stage II lung adenocarcinoma. This specimen was peripheral blood mononuclear cells, taken before any cancer treatment. V gene TRBV5-1 combines with J gene TRBJ2-7, with D perhaps TRBD2 (6 bases). CDR3 DNA sequence: TGCGCCAGCAGCCAAGGGGCCTTCGCGGGAAGTTCGGACGAGCAGTACTTC. This translates into CASSQGAFAGSSDEQYF. The variable domain in full, with the rest retrieved from reference TRBV5-1 and TRBJ2-7, is KAGVTQTPRYLIKTRGQQVTLSCSPISGHRSVSWYQQTPGQGLQFLFEYFSETQRNKGNFPGRFSGRQFSNSRSEMNVSTLELGDSALYLCASSQGAFAGSSDEQYFGPGTRLTVT.